The T cell receptor beta chain under discussion was sequenced for a study of cytomegalovirus exposure and HLA in healthy donors. 60 Vbeta and 13 Jbeta primers were used in PCR. As processed by the authors: The count from a later analysis was some 76 million unique TCR beta chains, some 10 million of them shared. The table came from immunoSEQ multiplex PCR; TCRdb's copy has only in-frame clones and leaves some out. V and J calls plus clone size are reproduced from that table; the DNA served to infer D and trimming. The sample includes some 130,000 clones, almost 80% of them seen just once. The CDR3 has 13 amino acids. CDR1 and CDR2 (germline): SEHNR, FQNEAQ (reference sequence). V lost 4 bases to trimming and J lost 9 bases; unmatched junction nucleotides: 7. General study points: Accounts indicate the classifier identified cytomegalovirus status with strong specificity and sensitivity. In a later analysis, compared with equally common non-associated chains, HLA-associated beta chains were more expanded.

On this clone itself: Its antigen remains unknown.

The TCR was taken from a female donor in good health and CMV-seronegative. This rearrangement joins TRBV7-9 to TRBJ1-1; TRBD1 matches 8 bases. Material: PBMCs. DNA of the CDR3: TGTGCCAGCAGCTCCGGACAGGGCGAAAAAGCTTTCTTT. Its protein product is CASSSGQGEKAFF.